Listed below are T cell receptor beta chains from one sample, sequenced in a study of T cells in Graves' hyperthyroidism and ophthalmopathy. A single record per CDR3 protein comes from TCRdb applying MiXCR to the multiplex PCR reads. The profile shows roughly 660,000 distinct CDR3 sequences, roughly a sixth of them singletons. The sample comprised blood. The receptors here all came from a man aged 50-60 years with Graves' hyperthyroidism. Each CDR3 is given with its conserved first and last residue. A D gene is named only where the DNA matches it firmly. Expanded clones are given a class, and other clones once, few, many or no size at all.

abundance	v_gene	d_gene	j_gene	CDR3nt	CDR3aa
-	TRBV30	-	TRBJ1-2	TGTGCCTGGAGTTATACCCCTGGGGGCTATGGCTACACCTTC	CAWSYTPGGYGYTF
many	TRBV7-9	-	TRBJ1-1	TGTGCCAGCAGCTTACGAATCGACACTGAAGCTTTCTTT	CASSLRIDTEAFF
many	TRBV28	TRBD1	TRBJ1-1	TGTGCCAGCCGGGACAGTAACACTGAAGCTTTCTTT	CASRDSNTEAFF
many	TRBV7-3	TRBD2	TRBJ2-3	TGTGCCAGCAGCTATAGCGGGGGAGCAGATACGCAGTATTTT	CASSYSGGADTQYF
many	TRBV28	-	TRBJ2-5	TGTGCCAGCAGTGAGGTTTATGTATCTCCAGGGACCCAGTACTTC	CASSEVYVSPGTQYF
many	TRBV7-3	-	TRBJ2-3	TGTGCCAGCAGCTCGGGGACTCGAGATACGCAGTATTTT	CASSSGTRDTQYF
-	TRBV20-1	TRBD2	TRBJ2-1	TGTAGTGCCATGATGACTAGCGGAAGACTACTGGACAATGAGCAGTTCTTC	CSAMMTSGRLLDNEQFF
-	TRBV6-1	-	TRBJ2-1	TGTGCCAGCTCGGGGGTAGTCTACAATGAGCAGTTCTTC	CASSGVVYNEQFF
few	TRBV28	TRBD2	TRBJ2-1	TGTGCCAGCAGTTCCGGGACTAGCTTTTTTAATGAGCAGTTCTTC	CASSSGTSFFNEQFF
many	TRBV30	TRBD1	TRBJ1-4	TGTGCCTGGAACCACAGGGGGCGCGGTGAAAAACTGTTTTTT	CAWNHRGRGEKLFF
-	TRBV19	-	TRBJ1-1	TGTGCCAGTAGCCACCTCGGACAGAGGAACACTGAAGCTTTCTTT	CASSHLGQRNTEAFF
-	TRBV20-1	TRBD2	TRBJ2-7	TGCAGTGCCCCCCGGGTAGGAGCGGGAGTGAGTGAGCAGTACTTC	CSAPRVGAGVSEQYF
many	TRBV30	-	TRBJ1-4	TGTGCCTGGAGTGCCTCGGGGAATGAAAAACTGTTTTTT	CAWSASGNEKLFF
many	TRBV12-3/TRBV12-4	-	TRBJ1-4	TGTGCCAGCAGTTTTTGGGGGAGTGAAAAACTGTTTTTT	CASSFWGSEKLFF
many	TRBV6-1	TRBD1	TRBJ2-5	TGTGCCAGCAGTGAAGCCACCCAGGGGGCGGGAGAGACCCAGTACTTC	CASSEATQGAGETQYF
many	TRBV10-3	-	TRBJ1-6	TGTGCCATCAGTGAGTCGAACAGGCAAAGCTCCTATAATTCACCCCTCCACTTT	CAISESNRQSSYNSPLHF
few	TRBV11-3	TRBD1	TRBJ1-1	TGTGCCAGCAGCCAGGGGGCCACTGAAGCTTTCTTT	CASSQGATEAFF
-	TRBV27	-	TRBJ2-3	TGTGCCAGCAGTTTAGGTGGGGGAGGAAGAGATACGCAGTATTTT	CASSLGGGGRDTQYF
-	TRBV9	-	TRBJ2-1	TGTGCCAGCAGCGCTGGGACTCCGGAGCAGTTCTTC	CASSAGTPEQFF
few	TRBV2	-	TRBJ2-5	TGTGCCAGCAGTGAAGCCCCGGGAGAAGAGACCCAGTACTTC	CASSEAPGEETQYF
-	TRBV5-1	-	TRBJ1-6	TGCGCCAGCAGCTTGGGACACGGAGACAATTCACCCCTCCACTTT	CASSLGHGDNSPLHF
many	TRBV28	-	TRBJ2-3	TGTGCCAGCAGTTTCGTGGGGGCCGGCACAGATACGCAGTATTTT	CASSFVGAGTDTQYF
few	TRBV25-1	-	TRBJ1-1	TGTGCCAGCAGTGACTCGGGGAGAGCCGAAGCTTTCTTT	CASSDSGRAEAFF
few	TRBV10-3	-	TRBJ2-3	TGTGCCATCAGTGAGGGACCGAGCACAGATACGCAGTATTTT	CAISEGPSTDTQYF
many	TRBV7-9	TRBD1	TRBJ2-3	TGTGCCAGCAGCCCGACAGGGGTGACAGATACGCAGTATTTT	CASSPTGVTDTQYF
-	TRBV4-2	-	TRBJ1-1	TGTGCCAGCAGCCAAGTATGGTCGTCGGGGACTGAAGCTTTCTTT	CASSQVWSSGTEAFF
many	TRBV11-3	TRBD1	TRBJ2-1	TGTGCCAGCAGCGCCCAGGGGGCCCACAATGAGCAGTTCTTC	CASSAQGAHNEQFF
few	TRBV19	-	TRBJ2-7	TGTGCCAGTAGTACCTTACAGGGAGTTGGTTACGAGCAGTACTTC	CASSTLQGVGYEQYF
many	TRBV28	TRBD1	TRBJ1-2	TGTGCCAGCAGGGAACAGGGGGGCCTCGGTGGCTACACCTTC	CASREQGGLGGYTF
-	TRBV5-1	TRBD1	TRBJ1-1	TGCGCCAGCAGCTTCCAACAGGGGGCGAACACTGAAGCTTTCTTT	CASSFQQGANTEAFF
-	TRBV12-3/TRBV12-4	TRBD2	TRBJ2-1	TGTGCCAGCAGTCCCATTGAGCGGGGGTGGAAGAATGAGCAGTTCTTC	CASSPIERGWKNEQFF